The 7 T cell receptor beta chains below all came from one sample that was sequenced in a study of T cells in women clearing cervical HPV infection. Some clones are missing from TCRdb's copy, which holds only in-frame ones; the method was immunoSEQ multiplex PCR. Its table lists about 34,000 clones. What was sequenced was blood buffy coat. The receptor set was obtained from a woman aged 18 to 75 with a cervical HPV16 infection that either progressed to CIN3+ or cleared (not recorded which).

Regarding this clone: The CDR3 goes on 3 residues after the read ends, and that part is filled in from the germline J gene. The same CDR3 arises from other DNA sequences in this sample as well. The rearrangement links TRBV5-1 to TRBJ1-2, with 9 bases fitting TRBD1. This CDR3 has 14 amino acids. The V gene's germline CDR1 is SGHRS and CDR2 YFSETQ. CDR3 sequence: CASRTERDRDGYTF. The covered CDR3 bases are TGCGCCAGCAGGACAGAAAGGGACAGGGACGGC.

Details on this clone: Read sequence stops 3 residues before the CDR3 end, and the germline J gene provides the missing end. The V gene is TRBV9, the J gene TRBJ1-4; 7 positions match TRBD1. The J segment lost 8 bases and the V segment lost 3 bases, leaving 7 bases of the junction unmatched. Germline assignment: CDR1 SGDLS and CDR2 YYNGEE. The CDR3 totals 14 residues. The CDR3 here is CASSERGLREKLFF. The CDR3 bases that were read are TGTGCCAGCAGCGAGAGGGGGCTTCGGGAAAAA.

As regards this clone: The sequence runs out 3 residues before the end of the CDR3; the remainder is reconstructed from the germline J gene. The rearrangement joins TRBV20-1 to TRBJ2-3, with 7 nucleotides matching TRBD1. The CDR3 is 14 residues long. Germline lookup yields CDR1 DFQATT and CDR2 SNEGSKA (reference sequence). The sequenced CDR3 bases are TGCAGTGCTAGAGATTTGACAGGGCGCGAGACG. Its translation is CSARDLTGRET. In full, the CDR3 reads CSARDLTGRETQYF.

Comments on this clone: The read falls 3 residues short of the CDR3 end, and the missing part is taken from the germline J gene. The chain recombines TRBV19 with TRBJ1-5, with a weak D call TRBD1 (5 bases). Germline V CDR1 and CDR2: LNHDA, SQIVND (reference sequence). Trimming pared 6 bases from V and 5 bases from J, leaving 11 bases between. This CDR3 is 13 amino acids long. The CDR3 DNA, read in part, is TGTGCCAGTAGGGGCAGGGAGTATCAGCCC. Its translation is CASRGREYQP. The entire CDR3 is CASRGREYQPQHF.

Points on this clone: The DNA ends 3 residues before the CDR3 does, and the rest of the CDR3 is filled in from the germline J gene. The chain couples TRBV5-1 to TRBJ2-2, with a possible D match to TRBD2 (6 bases). The germline gives CDR1 SGHRS, CDR2 YFSETQ. The CDR3 consists of 14 residues. CDR3 residues: CASSWGVTNEKLFF. The sequenced CDR3 bases are TGCGCCAGCAGCTGGGGGGTCACTAATGAAAAG.

On this clone itself: The missing CDR3 end, 3 residues past where the read stops, is filled in from the germline J gene. The chain has TRBV20-1 and TRBJ2-5, with 15 nucleotides matching TRBD2. CDR1 is DFQATT and CDR2 is SNEGSKA in the germline V gene (reference sequence). The ends lost 6 bases at V and 2 bases at J; junction bases unmatched: 16. This CDR3 is built from 19 residues. The CDR3 spells CSAPGGTGTSGGIQETQYF. Partial CDR3 DNA: TGCAGTGCGCCGGGGGGGACAGGGACTAGCGGGGGGATACAAGAGACC.

A word on this clone: The read terminates 3 residues ahead of where the CDR3 ends, so the germline J gene completes it. The chain links TRBV20-1 to TRBJ2-3; 10 positions agree with TRBD1. Germline V lookup: CDR1 DFQATT, CDR2 SNEGSKA (reference sequence). The V segment lost 7 bases and the J segment 5 bases; nucleotides outside the gene matches: 6. The CDR3 totals 13 residues. The CDR3 DNA, read in part, is TGCAGTGTTCGGGACAGGGGTGTAGATACG. Protein product: CSVRDRGVDT. From start to end, the CDR3 is CSVRDRGVDTQYF.